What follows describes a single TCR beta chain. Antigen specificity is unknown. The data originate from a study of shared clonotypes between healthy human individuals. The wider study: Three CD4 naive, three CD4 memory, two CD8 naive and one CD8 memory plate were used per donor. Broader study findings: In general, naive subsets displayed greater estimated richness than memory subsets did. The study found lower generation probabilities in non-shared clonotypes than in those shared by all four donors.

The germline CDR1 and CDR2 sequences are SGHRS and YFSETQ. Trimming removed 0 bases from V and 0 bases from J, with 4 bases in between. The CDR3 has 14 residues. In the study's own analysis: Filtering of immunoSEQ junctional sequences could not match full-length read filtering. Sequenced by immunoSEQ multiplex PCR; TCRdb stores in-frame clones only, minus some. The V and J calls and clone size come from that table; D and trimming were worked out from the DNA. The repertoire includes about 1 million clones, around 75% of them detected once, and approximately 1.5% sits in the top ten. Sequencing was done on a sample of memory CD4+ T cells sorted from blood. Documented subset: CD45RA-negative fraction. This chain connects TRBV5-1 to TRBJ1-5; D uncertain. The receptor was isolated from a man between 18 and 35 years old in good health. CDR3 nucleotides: TGCGCCAGCAGCTTGGGAAATAGCAATCAGCCCCAGCATTTT. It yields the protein CASSLGNSNQPQHF.